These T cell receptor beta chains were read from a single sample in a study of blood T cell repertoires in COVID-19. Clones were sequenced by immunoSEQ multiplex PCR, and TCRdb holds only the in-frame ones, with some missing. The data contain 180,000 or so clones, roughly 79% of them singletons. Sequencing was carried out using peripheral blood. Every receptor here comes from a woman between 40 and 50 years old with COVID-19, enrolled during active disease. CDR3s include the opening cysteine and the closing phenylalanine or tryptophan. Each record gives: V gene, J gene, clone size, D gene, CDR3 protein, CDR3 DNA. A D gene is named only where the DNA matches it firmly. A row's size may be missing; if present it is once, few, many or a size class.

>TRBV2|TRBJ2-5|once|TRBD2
CASSYTRTSEKETQYF
TGTGCCAGCAGCTATACAAGGACTAGCGAGAAAGAGACCCAGTACTTC
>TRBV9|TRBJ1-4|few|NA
CASRPLLNEKLFF
TGTGCCAGCAGGCCCCTATTGAACGAAAAACTGTTTTTT
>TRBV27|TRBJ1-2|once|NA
CASSWQANYGYTF
TGTGCCAGCAGTTGGCAGGCCAACTATGGCTACACCTTC
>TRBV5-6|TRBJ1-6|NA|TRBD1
CASSWGTEYNSPLHF
TGTGCCAGCAGCTGGGGGACAGAGTATAATTCACCCCTCCACTTT
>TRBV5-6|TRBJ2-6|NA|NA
CASSLLSGANVLTF
TGTGCCAGCAGCTTGCTCTCTGGGGCCAACGTCCTGACTTTC
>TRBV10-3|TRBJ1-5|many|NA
CAISDPRPHPQHF
TGTGCCATCAGTGACCCCAGGCCTCACCCCCAGCATTTT
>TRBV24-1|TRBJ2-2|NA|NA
CATSDPRDLTGELFF
TGTGCCACCAGTGACCCCCGGGATCTCACCGGGGAGCTGTTTTTT
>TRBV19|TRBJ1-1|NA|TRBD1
CASIQGGINEAFF
TGTGCCAGTATACAGGGGGGTATCAATGAAGCTTTCTTT
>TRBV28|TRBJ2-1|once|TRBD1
CASGTELGETYNEQFF
TGTGCCAGCGGGACAGAGTTAGGTGAGACCTACAATGAGCAGTTCTTC
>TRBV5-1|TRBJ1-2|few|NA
CASSFGAQTVYGYTF
TGCGCCAGCAGCTTTGGAGCGCAGACTGTCTATGGCTACACCTTC
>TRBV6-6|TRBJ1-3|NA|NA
CASSYPLMGSANTIYF
TGTGCCAGCAGTTATCCCTTAATGGGTAGCGCAAACACCATATATTTT
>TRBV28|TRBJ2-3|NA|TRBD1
CASSPGTGISDTQYF
TGTGCCAGCAGCCCCGGGACAGGGATATCAGATACGCAGTATTTT
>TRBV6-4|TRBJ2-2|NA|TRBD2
CASSPSGVNTGELFF
TGTGCCAGCAGCCCCAGCGGGGTGAACACCGGGGAGCTGTTTTTT
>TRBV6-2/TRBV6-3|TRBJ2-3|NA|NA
CASSYLGAAMDTQYF
TGTGCCAGCAGTTACCTTGGGGCCGCGATGGATACGCAGTATTTT
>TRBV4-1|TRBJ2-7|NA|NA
CASSQASIPNTYEQYF
TGCGCCAGCAGCCAGGCTAGCATCCCCAATACGTACGAGCAGTACTTC
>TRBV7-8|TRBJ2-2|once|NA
CASSPVGELFF
TGTGCCAGCAGCCCCGTCGGGGAGCTGTTTTTT
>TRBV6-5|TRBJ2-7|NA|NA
CASLHGVTYEQYF
TGTGCCAGCTTACATGGTGTGACCTACGAGCAGTACTTC